A single sample is the source of the 29 T cell receptor beta chains below, sequenced in a study of T-cell memory formation after mild COVID-19. Each CDR3 protein gets one entry after TCRdb re-called the 5' RACE reads with MiXCR. The sample records roughly 350,000 distinct CDR3 sequences, roughly 20% being singletons. Material for sequencing was PBMCs or a T cell subset sorted from them (not recorded which). The source of these receptors is an adult woman who had mild COVID-19 (a few samples of this study predate the infection). Cell type and time point are not known.

The V call is TRBV19, the J call TRBJ2-5, with 8 bases aligning to TRBD1. CDR1 is LNHDA, CDR2 SQIVND, per germline (reference sequence). This CDR3 comprises 15 residues. The V gene end was trimmed by 3 bases and the J gene end by 5 bases; junction bases not matched to a gene: 8. The CDR3 is CASSISQGARETQYF. CDR3 nucleotides: TGTGCCAGTAGTATTTCCCAGGGGGCGCGGGAGACCCAGTACTTC. The full variable domain, in which reference TRBV19 and TRBJ2-5 provide the parts outside the CDR3, is DGGITQSPKYLFRKEGQNVTLSCEQNLNHDAMYWYRQDPGQGLRLIYYSQIVNDFQKGDIAEGYSVSREKKESFPLTVTSAQKNPTAFYLCASSISQGARETQYFGPGTRLLVL.

This clonotype was found a few times. This chain links TRBV24-1 with TRBJ2-3; tentatively, D is TRBD1 or TRBD2 (6 bases each). V was clipped by 3 bases and J by 0 bases, with 15 bases between them. Germline V gene sequence: CDR1 KGHDR, CDR2 SFDVKD. The CDR3 runs to 17 residues. This CDR3 is CATSDQRAGHSTDTQYF. The CDR3 DNA sequence: TGTGCCACCAGTGATCAGAGGGCGGGACATAGCACAGATACGCAGTATTTT.

This clonotype was counted a few times. The gene calls are TRBV6-6 and TRBJ2-1; D gene uncertain. The CDR3 consists of 12 residues. Germline V lookup: CDR1 MNHNY, CDR2 SVGAGI (reference sequence). Trimming shortened V by 4 bases and J by 15 bases, and 16 bases separated the two germline ends. CDR3 bases: TGTGCCAGCAGTTCTCAGATTCTTCATTGGTTCTTC. As protein: CASSSQILHWFF.

This clonotype was observed a handful of times. The rearrangement links TRBV7-3 to TRBJ2-5, with D perhaps assigned TRBD1 or TRBD2 (5 bases each). The CDR3 extends over 13 amino acids. The germline gives CDR1 SGHTA, CDR2 FQGTGA. V was clipped by 2 bases and J by 5 bases, with 9 bases between them. This chain's CDR3 is CASSLSGPETQYF. In DNA form, the CDR3 reads TGTGCCAGCAGCTTATCGGGGCCGGAGACCCAGTACTTC. Combining the CDR3 with reference TRBV7-3 and TRBJ2-5 gives the whole variable domain GAGVSQTPSNKVTEKGKYVELRCDPISGHTALYWYRQSLGQGPEFLIYFQGTGAADDSGLPNDRFFAVRPEGSVSTLKIQRTERGDSAVYLCASSLSGPETQYFGPGTRLLVL.

This chain links TRBV12-3 or TRBV12-4 with TRBJ1-3; 8 positions match TRBD1. The CDR3 totals 14 residues. The V gene end was trimmed by 4 bases and the J gene end by 3 bases; junction bases not matched to a gene: 2. CDR3 protein: CASSSGGSGNTIYF. As DNA, the CDR3 is TGTGCCAGCAGTTCAGGGGGCAGTGGAAACACCATATATTTT.

This clonotype was observed a handful of times. The DNA for the CDR3 is TGCGCCAGCAGCCCCGGGACGTCTTACAATGAGCAGTTCTTC. Translating gives CASSPGTSYNEQFF. The chain is built from TRBV5-1 and TRBJ2-1; D tentatively fits TRBD1 or TRBD2 (5 bases each). Germline lookup yields CDR1 SGHRS and CDR2 YFSETQ. V lost 4 bases and J 4 bases, leaving 12 bases between the germline ends. This CDR3 spans 14 amino acids.

This clonotype showed up just a few times. This chain uses TRBV4-1 with TRBJ2-2; the match to TRBD2 covers 7 bases. This CDR3 has 16 amino acids. V lost 4 bases, J lost 3 bases, and 8 bases stayed unmatched. From germline, CDR1 is MGHRA and CDR2 YSYEKL. CDR3 in amino acids: CASSPPGGVDTGELFF. The CDR3 DNA sequence: TGCGCCAGCAGCCCCCCGGGGGGAGTTGACACCGGGGAGCTGTTTTTT.

The rearrangement links TRBV7-3 to TRBJ1-1; no definite D call. V lost 4 bases and J 8 bases, leaving 8 bases between the germline ends. The germline V gene encodes CDR1 SGHTA and CDR2 FQGTGA. The CDR3 loop spans 11 amino acids. CDR3: CASSSGGEAFF. The CDR3 nucleotides read TGTGCCAGCAGCTCGGGTGGGGAAGCTTTCTTT.

CDR3 loop: CASSPGAGGTDTQYF. The CDR3, as DNA: TGTGCCAGCAGTCCGGGGGCGGGGGGCACAGATACGCAGTATTTT. The chain combines TRBV7-6 with TRBJ2-3; D possibly corresponds to TRBD2 (7 bases). The CDR3 sequence is 15 residues long. Trimming shortened V by 6 bases and J by 1 base, and 14 bases separated the two germline ends. CDR1 SGHVS and CDR2 FNYEAQ come from the germline V gene.

This clonotype was recorded many times. The J gene is TRBJ2-3, the V gene TRBV7-9, with TRBD2 matching 12 bases. Germline V gene data show CDR1 as SEHNR and CDR2 as FQNEAQ (reference sequence). CDR3 length: 16 amino acids. The J segment lost 5 bases and the V segment lost 5 bases, leaving 8 bases of the junction unmatched. This CDR3 is CASSPWTSGKGDTQYF. Written as DNA, the CDR3 is TGTGCCAGCAGCCCTTGGACTAGCGGGAAAGGAGATACGCAGTATTTT. The full variable domain, rest sourced from reference TRBV7-9 and TRBJ2-3, is DTGVSQNPRHKITKRGQNVTFRCDPISEHNRLYWYRQTLGQGPEFLTYFQNEAQLEKSRLLSDRFSAERPKGSFSTLEIQRTEQGDSAMYLCASSPWTSGKGDTQYFGPGTRLTVL.

V gene TRBV24-1 combines with J gene TRBJ2-2; 7 positions match TRBD1. V shed 3 bases, J shed 5 bases, and the junction held 8 bases outside the gene matches. This CDR3 region has 16 residues. Germline CDR1 reads KGHDR; CDR2 reads SFDVKD. The chain's CDR3 is CATSDATGSWTGELFF. The CDR3 nucleotides are TGTGCCACCAGTGATGCGACAGGGTCTTGGACCGGGGAGCTGTTTTTT.

V gene TRBV7-3 combines with J gene TRBJ2-1; 11 bases are shared with TRBD2. This CDR3 has 18 residues. Germline V gene sequence: CDR1 SGHTA, CDR2 FQGTGA. The V and J ends lost 2 bases and 0 bases, in that order; junction bases with no gene match: 6. The CDR3 region has the DNA TGTGCCAGCAGCTTAGGGGCTAGCGGGGGGAGCTCCTACAATGAGCAGTTCTTC. Its translation is CASSLGASGGSSYNEQFF.

This chain links TRBV3-1 with TRBJ2-7; TRBD1 aligns across 9 bases. This CDR3 spans 15 amino acids. Germline V CDR1 and CDR2: LGHDT, YNNKEL (reference sequence). J was trimmed by 6 bases and V by 2 bases; bases with no gene match: 8. CDR3 region: CASSQFSGQGGEQYF. CDR3 nucleotides: TGTGCCAGCAGCCAATTTTCGGGACAGGGAGGCGAGCAGTACTTC.

The chain links TRBV5-4 to TRBJ2-1; 8 bases are shared with TRBD2. V lost 7 bases, J lost 9 bases, and 15 bases stayed unmatched. The CDR3 covers 15 residues. Germline CDR1 is SGHNT and CDR2 is YYREEE (reference sequence). Here the CDR3 DNA reads TGTGCCAGCGGTCCAGCGGGGGAAAGGGTACCTGAGCAGTTCTTC. Its translation is CASGPAGERVPEQFF.

V usage is TRBV5-1 and J usage is TRBJ2-1, with D perhaps matching TRBD1 (5 bases). The CDR3 is 17 residues long. The V gene's germline CDR1 is SGHRS and CDR2 YFSETQ. Trimming stripped 0 bases from V and 0 bases from J, with 13 bases between. CDR3 loop: CASSLEWTPSSYNEQFF. The CDR3 DNA sequence: TGCGCCAGCAGCTTGGAGTGGACACCTAGCTCCTACAATGAGCAGTTCTTC.

This clonotype was observed at least ten times. The chain combines TRBV5-6 with TRBJ2-2; 9 nucleotides match TRBD2. The CDR3 runs to 16 residues. Germline lookup yields CDR1 SGHDT and CDR2 YYEEEE. V dropped 4 bases and J dropped 7; count of bases not matched to a gene: 11. The CDR3 loop is CASSVIAGGPGGELFF. Written as DNA, the CDR3 is TGTGCCAGCAGCGTGATCGCGGGGGGGCCTGGCGGGGAGCTGTTTTTT. The whole variable domain, remainder taken from reference TRBV5-6 and TRBJ2-2, is DAGVTQSPTHLIKTRGQQVTLRCSPKSGHDTVSWYQQALGQGPQFIFQYYEEEERQRGNFPDRFSGHQFPNYSSELNVNALLLGDSALYLCASSVIAGGPGGELFFGEGSRLTVL.

This chain uses TRBV18 with TRBJ2-5; perhaps TRBD2 as D (6 bases). With 3 bases removed from V and 7 bases from J, the gap between germline ends came to 15 bases. There are 14 residues in the CDR3. Germline CDR1 reads KGHSH; CDR2 reads LQKENI. CDR3 sequence (DNA): TGTGCCAGCTCACCGGCCCGGGAGAGCGGGACCCAGTACTTC. Encoded protein: CASSPARESGTQYF.

The rearrangement joins TRBV2 to TRBJ1-2; a possible D gene is TRBD1 (6 bases). This CDR3 has 15 residues. The V end was cut by 3 bases, the J end by 0 bases, with 11 bases between. Germline values: CDR1 SNHLY, CDR2 FYNNEI. CDR3 protein: CASSDRGEPNYGYTF. The CDR3 region has the DNA TGTGCCAGCAGTGACAGGGGAGAGCCTAACTATGGCTACACCTTC.

The chain uses TRBV5-1 and TRBJ2-1; 13 bases align to TRBD2. With V trimmed by 0 bases and J by 6 bases, 9 bases remained unmatched. This CDR3 has 18 residues. The germline CDR1 and CDR2 sequences are SGHRS and YFSETQ. The DNA of the CDR3 is TGCGCCAGCAGCTTGGAGCGTCAAGGACTAGCGGGGGTCAATGAGCAGTTCTTC. Amino acids: CASSLERQGLAGVNEQFF.

The table lists this clonotype with a few counts. The DNA for the CDR3 is TGTGCCAGCAGTAGCGCGGTCAGGGATCCCGGGGAGCTGTTTTTT. The encoded protein is CASSSAVRDPGELFF. The rearrangement joins TRBV5-5 to TRBJ2-2; the D call may be TRBD1 or TRBD2 (5 bases each). Trimming pared 5 bases from V and 6 bases from J, leaving 17 bases between. This CDR3 spans 15 amino acids. From germline, CDR1 is SGHKS and CDR2 YYEKEE (reference sequence).

The chain links TRBV5-1 to TRBJ1-1, with D perhaps matching TRBD1 (5 bases). Trimming removed 0 bases at V and 6 bases at J, with 12 bases between. Germline V gene data show CDR1 as SGHRS and CDR2 as YFSETQ. The CDR3 totals 14 residues. The CDR3 region has the DNA TGCGCCAGCAGCTTGGGTAAACAGGTAGCTGAAGCTTTCTTT. It is translated as CASSLGKQVAEAFF.

The chain uses TRBV18 and TRBJ1-1; tentatively, D is TRBD1 (6 bases). The germline V and J ends were trimmed by 3 bases and 4 bases, with 21 bases remaining between them. Germline V CDR1 and CDR2: KGHSH, LQKENI. The CDR3 covers 17 residues. The CDR3 bases are TGTGCCAGCTCACCGCGACCATTATCAGGGGCTGGCACTGAAGCTTTCTTT. Translating gives CASSPRPLSGAGTEAFF.

There are a few counts of this clonotype. V gene TRBV11-1 combines with J gene TRBJ2-7; tentative D call: TRBD1 (7 bases). This CDR3 region has 15 residues. CDR1 and CDR2 from the germline V gene are SGHAT and FQDESV (reference sequence). The germline V and J ends were trimmed by 6 bases and 2 bases, with 17 bases remaining between them. The CDR3 nucleotides read TGTGCCAGCAGACCCGGGACAGCTAGCGCCTACGAGCAGTACTTC. Its translation: CASRPGTASAYEQYF.

The chain links TRBV7-2 to TRBJ2-3; TRBD2 is a possible D gene (5 bases). CDR3 length: 14 amino acids. The V end was cut by 0 bases, the J end by 5 bases, with 9 bases between. Germline CDR1 and CDR2: SGHTA and FQGNSA. The CDR3 region is CASSLAPAGDTQYF. DNA of the CDR3: TGTGCCAGCAGCTTAGCGCCGGCGGGAGATACGCAGTATTTT.

This clonotype has only a few counts. This chain links TRBV12-3 or TRBV12-4 with TRBJ2-1; D is unclear. Trimming pared 7 bases from V and 0 bases from J, leaving 16 bases between. CDR3 length: 16 amino acids. As DNA, the CDR3 is TGTGCCAGCACCCTTTCCATTGCGGACTCCTACAATGAGCAGTTCTTC. Protein: CASTLSIADSYNEQFF.

The chain couples TRBV7-9 to TRBJ2-1; D unclear. Trimming removed 1 base at V and 8 bases at J, with 15 bases between. Germline CDR1 is SEHNR and CDR2 is FQNEAQ (reference sequence). The CDR3 loop spans 15 amino acids. CDR3 bases: TGTGCCAGCAGCTTAGTGCCGGACCAACGGGATGAGCAGTTCTTC. Translation: CASSLVPDQRDEQFF.

This clonotype was counted between two and nine times. The chain carries TRBV4-1 and TRBJ1-1; D is ambiguous. Germline V gene sequence: CDR1 MGHRA, CDR2 YSYEKL. V gave up 0 bases and J gave up 2 bases, with 7 bases separating them. The CDR3 covers 14 residues. The DNA for the CDR3 is TGCGCCAGCAGCCAAGAGTCGTTAAACACTGAAGCTTTCTTT. Translation: CASSQESLNTEAFF.

V usage is TRBV14 and J usage is TRBJ2-3, with 12 positions matching TRBD1. The CDR3 is 15 amino acids. J was trimmed by 7 bases and V by 4 bases; bases with no gene match: 6. Germline loops: CDR1 SGHDN, CDR2 FVKESK. The CDR3 loop reads CASSPAGQGAHTQYF. For the CDR3, the DNA is TGTGCCAGCAGCCCCGCGGGACAGGGGGCACATACGCAGTATTTT.

The chain is built from TRBV4-1 and TRBJ2-5; 7 bases map to TRBD1. Germline CDR1 and CDR2: MGHRA and YSYEKL. The ends lost 4 bases at V and 2 bases at J; junction bases unmatched: 7. The CDR3 has 15 amino acids. CDR3 in DNA: TGCGCCAGCAGCCTTTACGAGGGACAGCAAGAGACCCAGTACTTC. It specifies CASSLYEGQQETQYF.